This TCR beta chain was retrieved from a study of cytomegalovirus exposure and HLA in healthy donors. 60 Vbeta and 13 Jbeta primers were used in PCR. Profiled with immunoSEQ multiplex PCR; TCRdb holds only in-frame clones, not every one. The sample has some 170,000 clones; 75% are singletons. Germline-derived CDR1 and CDR2 are GTSNPN and SVGIG (reference sequence). CDR3 length equals 14 residues. The ends lost 2 bases at V and 0 bases at J; junction bases unmatched: 1. V and J are TRBV30 and TRBJ2-1, with TRBD2 matching 7 bases. The sequence derives from a male donor in good health and CMV-seronegative. The sample comprised PBMCs. The CDR3 spells CAWSRGSSYNEQFF. The CDR3 nucleotides are TGTGCCTGGAGTCGCGGGAGCTCCTACAATGAGCAGTTCTTC.